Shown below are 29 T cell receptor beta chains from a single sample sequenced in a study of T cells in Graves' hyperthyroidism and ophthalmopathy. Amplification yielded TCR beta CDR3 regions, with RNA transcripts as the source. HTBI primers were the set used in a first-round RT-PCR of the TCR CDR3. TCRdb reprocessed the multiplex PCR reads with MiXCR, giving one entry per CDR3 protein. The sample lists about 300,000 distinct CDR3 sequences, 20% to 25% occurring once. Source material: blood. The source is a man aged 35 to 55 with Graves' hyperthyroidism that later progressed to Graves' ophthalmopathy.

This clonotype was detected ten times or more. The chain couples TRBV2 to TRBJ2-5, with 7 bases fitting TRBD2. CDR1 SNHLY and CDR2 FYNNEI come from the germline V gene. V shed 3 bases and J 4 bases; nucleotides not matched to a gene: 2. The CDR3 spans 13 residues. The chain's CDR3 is CASSDAGAETQYF. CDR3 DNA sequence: TGTGCCAGCAGTGATGCGGGAGCAGAGACCCAGTACTTC.

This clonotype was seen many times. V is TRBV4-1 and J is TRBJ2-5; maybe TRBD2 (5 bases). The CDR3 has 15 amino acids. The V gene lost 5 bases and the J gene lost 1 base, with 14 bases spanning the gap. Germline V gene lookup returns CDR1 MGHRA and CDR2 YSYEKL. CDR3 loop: CASSSRERGQETQYF. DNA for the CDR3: TGCGCCAGCAGCAGCCGGGAACGGGGCCAAGAGACCCAGTACTTC.

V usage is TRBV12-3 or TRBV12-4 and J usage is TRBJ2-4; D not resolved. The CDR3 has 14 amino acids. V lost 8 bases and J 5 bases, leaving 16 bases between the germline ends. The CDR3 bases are TGTGCCAGCCAAACGGAGCTTGGGCAAAACATTCAGTACTTC. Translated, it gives CASQTELGQNIQYF.

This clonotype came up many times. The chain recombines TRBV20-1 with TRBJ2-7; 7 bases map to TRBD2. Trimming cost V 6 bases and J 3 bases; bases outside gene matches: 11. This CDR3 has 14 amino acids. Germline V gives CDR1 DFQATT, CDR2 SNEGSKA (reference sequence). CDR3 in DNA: TGCAGTGCCAAATGGGGGAGGGGCAACTACGAGCAGTACTTC. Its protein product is CSAKWGRGNYEQYF.

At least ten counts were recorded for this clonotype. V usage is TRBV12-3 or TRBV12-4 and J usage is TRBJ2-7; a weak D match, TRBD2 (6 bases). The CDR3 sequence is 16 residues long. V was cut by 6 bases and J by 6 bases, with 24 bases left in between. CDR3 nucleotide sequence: TGTGCCAGCAGGGGGAAAAGGTTCGGGGGAGGCGGCGAGCAGTACTTC. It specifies CASRGKRFGGGGEQYF.

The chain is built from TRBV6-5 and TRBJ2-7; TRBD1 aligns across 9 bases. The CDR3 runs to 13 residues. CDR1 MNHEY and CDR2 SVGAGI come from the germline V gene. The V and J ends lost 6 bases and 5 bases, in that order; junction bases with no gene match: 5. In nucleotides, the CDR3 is TGTGCCAGCAGCTACAGGGGGCTGAACGAGCAGTACTTC. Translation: CASSYRGLNEQYF.

The DNA for the CDR3 is TGTGCCAGCAGCCCCCCAGGAGGAACGTCCTACGAGCAGTACTTC. This translates into CASSPPGGTSYEQYF. This chain connects TRBV6-1 to TRBJ2-7; D is perhaps TRBD2 (5 bases). CDR1 and CDR2 (germline): MNHNS, SASEGT. The length of the CDR3 is 15 residues. The V gene lost 6 bases and the J gene lost 1 base, with 16 bases spanning the gap.

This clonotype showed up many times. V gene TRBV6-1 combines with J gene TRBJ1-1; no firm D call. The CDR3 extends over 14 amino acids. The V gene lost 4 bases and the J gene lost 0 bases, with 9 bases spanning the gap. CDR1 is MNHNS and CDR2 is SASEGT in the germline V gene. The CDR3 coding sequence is TGTGCCAGCAGTGTACCGATCATGAACACTGAAGCTTTCTTT. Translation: CASSVPIMNTEAFF.

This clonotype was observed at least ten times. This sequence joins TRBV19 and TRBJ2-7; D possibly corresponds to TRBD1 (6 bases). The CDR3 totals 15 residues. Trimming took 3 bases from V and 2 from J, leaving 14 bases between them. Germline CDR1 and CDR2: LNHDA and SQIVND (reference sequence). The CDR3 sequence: CASSIAAGATYEQYF. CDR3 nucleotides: TGTGCCAGTAGTATTGCGGCAGGGGCCACCTACGAGCAGTACTTC.

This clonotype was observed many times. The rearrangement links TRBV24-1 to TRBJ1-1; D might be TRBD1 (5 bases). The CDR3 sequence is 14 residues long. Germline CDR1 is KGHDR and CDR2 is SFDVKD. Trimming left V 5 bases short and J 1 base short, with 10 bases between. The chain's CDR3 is CATSGGHKNTEAFF. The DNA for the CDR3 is TGTGCCACCAGTGGAGGACACAAGAACACTGAAGCTTTCTTT.

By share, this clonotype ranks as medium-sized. CDR3 in DNA: TGCAGCGTTGAAACAACCACTGAAGCTTTCTTT. Amino acids: CSVETTTEAFF. The rearrangement uses TRBV29-1 and TRBJ1-1; D is unresolved. The CDR3 is 11 amino acids. From germline, CDR1 is SQVTM and CDR2 ANQGSEA. The germline V and J ends were trimmed by 2 bases and 4 bases, with 5 bases remaining between them. The whole variable domain, remainder taken from reference TRBV29-1 and TRBJ1-1, is SAVISQKPSRDICQRGTSLTIQCQVDSQVTMMFWYRQQPGQSLTLIATANQGSEATYESGFVIDKFPISRPNLTFSTLTVSNMSPEDSSIYLCSVETTTEAFFGQGTRLTVV.

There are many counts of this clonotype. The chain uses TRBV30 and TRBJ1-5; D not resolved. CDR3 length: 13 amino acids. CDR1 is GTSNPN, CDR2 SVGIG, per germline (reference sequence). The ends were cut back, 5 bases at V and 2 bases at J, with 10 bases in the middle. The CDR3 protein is CAWETGGNQPQHF. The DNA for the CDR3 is TGTGCCTGGGAGACCGGGGGCAATCAGCCCCAGCATTTT.

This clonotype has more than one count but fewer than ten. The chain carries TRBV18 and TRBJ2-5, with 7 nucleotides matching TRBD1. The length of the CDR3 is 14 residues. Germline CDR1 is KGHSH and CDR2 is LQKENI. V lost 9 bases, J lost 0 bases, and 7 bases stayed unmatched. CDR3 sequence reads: CASSPGTDQETQYF. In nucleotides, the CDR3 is TGTGCCAGTTCCCCCGGGACAGACCAAGAGACCCAGTACTTC.

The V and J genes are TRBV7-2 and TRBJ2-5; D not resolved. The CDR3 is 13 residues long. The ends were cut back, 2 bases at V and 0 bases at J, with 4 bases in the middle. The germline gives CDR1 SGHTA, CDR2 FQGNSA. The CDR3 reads CASSLLYQETQYF. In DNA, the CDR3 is TGTGCCAGCAGCTTACTCTACCAAGAGACCCAGTACTTC.

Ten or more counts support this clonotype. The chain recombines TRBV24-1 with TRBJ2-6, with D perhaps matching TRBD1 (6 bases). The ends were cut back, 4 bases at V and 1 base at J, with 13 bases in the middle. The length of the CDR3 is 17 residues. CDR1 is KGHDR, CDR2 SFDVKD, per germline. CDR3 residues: CATSEGTGPSGANVLTF. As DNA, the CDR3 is TGTGCCACCAGTGAAGGAACAGGGCCGTCTGGGGCCAACGTCCTGACTTTC.

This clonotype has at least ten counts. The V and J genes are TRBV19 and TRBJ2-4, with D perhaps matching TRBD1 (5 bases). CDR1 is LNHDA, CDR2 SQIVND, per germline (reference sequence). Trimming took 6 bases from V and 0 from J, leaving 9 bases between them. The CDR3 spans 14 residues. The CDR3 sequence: CASSRQTAKNIQYF. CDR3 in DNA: TGTGCCAGTAGCAGACAGACAGCCAAAAACATTCAGTACTTC.

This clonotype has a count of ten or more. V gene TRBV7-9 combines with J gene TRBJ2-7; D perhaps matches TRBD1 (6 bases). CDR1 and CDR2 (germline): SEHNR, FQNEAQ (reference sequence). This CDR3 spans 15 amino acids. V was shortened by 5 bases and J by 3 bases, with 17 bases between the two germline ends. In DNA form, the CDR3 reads TGTGCCAGCAGCAAACAGGGCGTTGCGGGCTACGAGCAGTACTTC. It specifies CASSKQGVAGYEQYF.

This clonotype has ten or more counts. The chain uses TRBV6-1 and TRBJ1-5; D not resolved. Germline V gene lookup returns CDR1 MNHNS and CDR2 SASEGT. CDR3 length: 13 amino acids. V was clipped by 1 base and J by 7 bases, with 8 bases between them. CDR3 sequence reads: CASSEDKGQPQHF. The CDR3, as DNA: TGTGCCAGCAGTGAAGACAAGGGACAGCCCCAGCATTTT.

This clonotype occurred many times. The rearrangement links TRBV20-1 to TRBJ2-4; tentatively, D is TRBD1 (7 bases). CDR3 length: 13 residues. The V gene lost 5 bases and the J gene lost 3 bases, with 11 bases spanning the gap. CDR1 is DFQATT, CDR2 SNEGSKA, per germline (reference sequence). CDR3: CSAYRGGKNIQYF. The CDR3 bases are TGCAGTGCTTACAGGGGAGGCAAAAACATTCAGTACTTC.

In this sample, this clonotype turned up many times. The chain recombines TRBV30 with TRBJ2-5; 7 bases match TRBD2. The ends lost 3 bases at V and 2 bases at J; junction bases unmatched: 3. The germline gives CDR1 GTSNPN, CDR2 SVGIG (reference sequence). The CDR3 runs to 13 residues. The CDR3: CAWRRTRQETQYF. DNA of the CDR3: TGTGCCTGGAGACGGACTAGGCAAGAGACCCAGTACTTC.

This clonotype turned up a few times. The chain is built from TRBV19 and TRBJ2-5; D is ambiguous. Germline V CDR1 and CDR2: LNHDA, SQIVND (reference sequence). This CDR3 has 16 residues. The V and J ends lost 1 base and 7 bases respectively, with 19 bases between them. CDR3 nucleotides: TGTGCCAGTAGTATAGCGGTGGCTGATTCGCTAAGGACCCAGTACTTC. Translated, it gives CASSIAVADSLRTQYF.

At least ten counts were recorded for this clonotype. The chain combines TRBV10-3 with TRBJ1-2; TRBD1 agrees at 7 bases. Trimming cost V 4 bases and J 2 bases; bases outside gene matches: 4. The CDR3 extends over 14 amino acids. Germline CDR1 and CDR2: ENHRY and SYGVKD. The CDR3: CAISAGTANYGYTF. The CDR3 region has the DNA TGTGCCATCAGTGCCGGGACAGCAAACTATGGCTACACCTTC.

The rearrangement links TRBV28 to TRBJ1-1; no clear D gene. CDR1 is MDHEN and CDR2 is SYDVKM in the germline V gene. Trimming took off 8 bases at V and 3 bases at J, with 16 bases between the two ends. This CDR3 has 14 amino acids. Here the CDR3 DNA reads TGTGCCAGCTCACCCTTGAGTGGTGACACTGAAGCTTTCTTT. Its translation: CASSPLSGDTEAFF.

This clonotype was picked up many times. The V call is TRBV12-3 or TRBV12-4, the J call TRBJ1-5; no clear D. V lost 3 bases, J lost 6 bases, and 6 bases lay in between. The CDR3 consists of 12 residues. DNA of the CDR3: TGTGCCAGCAGTTTCATGGGTCAGCCCCAGCATTTT. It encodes CASSFMGQPQHF.

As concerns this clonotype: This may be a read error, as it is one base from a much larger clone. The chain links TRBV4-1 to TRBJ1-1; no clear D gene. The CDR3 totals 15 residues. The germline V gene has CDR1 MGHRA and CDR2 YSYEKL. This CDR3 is CASSQAPKPNTEALF. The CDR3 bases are TGCGCCAGCAGCCAAGCGCCCAAGCCGAACACTGAAGCTCTCTTT.

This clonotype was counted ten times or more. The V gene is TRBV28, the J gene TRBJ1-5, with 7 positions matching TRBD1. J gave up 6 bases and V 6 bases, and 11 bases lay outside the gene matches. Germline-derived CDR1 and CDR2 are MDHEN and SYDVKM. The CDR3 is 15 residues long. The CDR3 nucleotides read TGTGCCAGCAGCCTTAGGGGGCCGGTGGGTCAGCCCCAGCATTTT. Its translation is CASSLRGPVGQPQHF.

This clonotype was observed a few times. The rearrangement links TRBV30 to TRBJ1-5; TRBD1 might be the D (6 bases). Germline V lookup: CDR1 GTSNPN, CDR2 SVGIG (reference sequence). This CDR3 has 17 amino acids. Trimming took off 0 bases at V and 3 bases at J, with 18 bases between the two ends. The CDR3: CAWSVGGDLLFNQPQHF. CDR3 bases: TGTGCCTGGAGTGTAGGGGGGGACCTCCTGTTCAATCAGCCCCAGCATTTT.

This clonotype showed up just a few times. The CDR3 reads CASSPTGLAKNIQYF. CDR3 DNA sequence: TGTGCCAGCAGTCCGACAGGGCTAGCCAAAAACATTCAGTACTTC. J is TRBJ2-4 and V is TRBV28; 7 nucleotides align to TRBD1. Germline CDR1 MDHEN, CDR2 SYDVKM. This CDR3 has 15 residues. V shed 5 bases, J shed 0 bases, and the junction held 4 bases outside the gene matches.

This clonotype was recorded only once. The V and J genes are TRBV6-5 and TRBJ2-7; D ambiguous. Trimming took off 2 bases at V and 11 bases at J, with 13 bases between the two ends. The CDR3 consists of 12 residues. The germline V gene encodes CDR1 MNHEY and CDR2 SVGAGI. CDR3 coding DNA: TGTGCCAGCAGTTACGAAAGAGGACGGGAGTACTTC. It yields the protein CASSYERGREYF.